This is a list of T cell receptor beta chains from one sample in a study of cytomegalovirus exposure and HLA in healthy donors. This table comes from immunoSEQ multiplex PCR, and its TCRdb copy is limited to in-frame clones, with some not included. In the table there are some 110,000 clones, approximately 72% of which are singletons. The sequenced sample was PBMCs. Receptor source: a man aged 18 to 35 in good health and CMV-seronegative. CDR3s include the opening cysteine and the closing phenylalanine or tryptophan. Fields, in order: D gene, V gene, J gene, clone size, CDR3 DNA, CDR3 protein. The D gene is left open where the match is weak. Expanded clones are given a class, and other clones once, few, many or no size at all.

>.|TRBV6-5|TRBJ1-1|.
TGTGCCAGCAGTTACTCCAGGGCAGCAAACACTGAAGCTTTCTTT
CASSYSRAANTEAFF
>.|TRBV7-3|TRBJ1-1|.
TGTGCCAGCAGTGCATTATATGGGGAGGTGAACACTGAAGCTTTCTTT
CASSALYGEVNTEAFF
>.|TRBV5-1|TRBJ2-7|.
TGCGCCAGCAGCTCCCTAGGACACACCTACGAGCAGTACTTC
CASSSLGHTYEQYF
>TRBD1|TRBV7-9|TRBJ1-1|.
TGTGCCAGCAGCGACAGGGGGCACACTGAAGCTTTCTTT
CASSDRGHTEAFF
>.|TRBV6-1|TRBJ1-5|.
TGTGCCAGCAGTGAAGTAGTAGGGGCCACCTATAGCAATCAGCCCCAGCATTTT
CASSEVVGATYSNQPQHF
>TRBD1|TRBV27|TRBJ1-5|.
TGTGCCAGCAGCCGGGACAGGGTCCATCAGCCCCAGCATTTT
CASSRDRVHQPQHF
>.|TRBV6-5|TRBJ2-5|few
TGTGCCAGCAGTTTGACAGGAGAGACCCAGTACTTC
CASSLTGETQYF
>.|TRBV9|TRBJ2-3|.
TGTGCCAGCAGCGCCCTGCTAGGAAGATGGAGCACAGATACGCAGTATTTT
CASSALLGRWSTDTQYF
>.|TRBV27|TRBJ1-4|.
TGTGCCAGCAGTTTATTGGGCCCCCCTAATGAAAAACTGTTTTTT
CASSLLGPPNEKLFF
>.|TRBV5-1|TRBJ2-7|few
TGCGCCAGCAGCTTGTCAACTGGACAACCTGAGCAGTACTTC
CASSLSTGQPEQYF
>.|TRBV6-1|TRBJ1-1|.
TGTGCCAGCAGTGAATGGGGAGGGTACACTGAAGCTTTCTTT
CASSEWGGYTEAFF